The present T cell receptor (beta chain) was sequenced within a study of neurological immune-mediated disorders. CDR3 length: 12 residues. The germline V gene has CDR1 SEHNR and CDR2 FQNEAQ (reference sequence). Between the trimmed V and J ends, which lost 2 bases and 3 bases, there was a span of 4 bases. TCRdb called the 5' RACE reads again in MiXCR, with one record for every CDR3 protein. The table includes more than 25,000 distinct CDR3 sequences, approximately 4% detected once. This clonotype has ten or more counts. The clonotype was recovered from a woman aged 40 to 55 in good health. Material: CD4+ T cells from blood. The genes are TRBV7-9 and TRBJ1-1; no clear D gene. The DNA of the CDR3 is TGTGCCAGCAGCTTATCATACACTGAAGCTTTCTTT. The encoded protein is CASSLSYTEAFF.